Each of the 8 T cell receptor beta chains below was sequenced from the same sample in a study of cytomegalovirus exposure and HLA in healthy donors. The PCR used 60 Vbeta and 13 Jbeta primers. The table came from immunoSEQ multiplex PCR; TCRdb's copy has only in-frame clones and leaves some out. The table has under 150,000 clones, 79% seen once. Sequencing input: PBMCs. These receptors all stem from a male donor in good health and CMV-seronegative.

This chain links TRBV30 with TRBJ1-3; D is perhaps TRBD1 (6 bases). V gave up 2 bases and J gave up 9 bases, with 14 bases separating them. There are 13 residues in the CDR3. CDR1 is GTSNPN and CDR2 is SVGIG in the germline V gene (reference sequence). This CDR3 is CAWSLESRGTIYF. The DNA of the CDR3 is TGTGCCTGGAGTCTGGAATCCAGGGGCACCATATATTTT.

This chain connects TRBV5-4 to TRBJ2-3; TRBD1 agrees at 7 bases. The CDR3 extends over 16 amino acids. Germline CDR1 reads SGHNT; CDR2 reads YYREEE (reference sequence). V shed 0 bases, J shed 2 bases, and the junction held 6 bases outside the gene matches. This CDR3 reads CASSLADRVFTDTQYF. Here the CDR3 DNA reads TGTGCCAGCAGCTTGGCCGACAGGGTCTTCACAGATACGCAGTATTTT.

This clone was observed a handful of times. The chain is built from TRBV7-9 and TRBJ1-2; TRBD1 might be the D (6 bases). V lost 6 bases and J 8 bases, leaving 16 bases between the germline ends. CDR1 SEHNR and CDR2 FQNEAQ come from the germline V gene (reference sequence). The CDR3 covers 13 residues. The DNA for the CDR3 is TGTGCCAGCAGTCTCCTCACAGGGCAGGGCTACACCTTC. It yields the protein CASSLLTGQGYTF.

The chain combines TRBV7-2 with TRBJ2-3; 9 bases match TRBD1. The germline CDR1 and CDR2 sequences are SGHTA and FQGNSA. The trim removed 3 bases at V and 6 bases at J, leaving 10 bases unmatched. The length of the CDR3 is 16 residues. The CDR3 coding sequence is TGTGCCAGCAGCTTGAACCCGGGACAGGGTTGGGATACGCAGTATTTT. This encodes CASSLNPGQGWDTQYF.

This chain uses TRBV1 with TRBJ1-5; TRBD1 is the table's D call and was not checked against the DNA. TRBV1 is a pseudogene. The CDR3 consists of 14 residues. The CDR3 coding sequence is TGCACCAGCAGCCAACAGGGTAGCAATCAGCCCCAGCATTTT. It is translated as CTSSQQGSNQPQHF.

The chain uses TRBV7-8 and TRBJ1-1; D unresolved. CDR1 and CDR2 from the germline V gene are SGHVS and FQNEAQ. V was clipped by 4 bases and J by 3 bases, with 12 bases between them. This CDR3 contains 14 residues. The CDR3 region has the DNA TGTGCCAGCAGCTCCCTTGGGCGGGACACTGAAGCTTTCTTT. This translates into CASSSLGRDTEAFF.

CDR3 in DNA: TGTGCCAGCCAAGCTGGGGGGGGAGATGCCGAGCAGTACTTC. Its protein product is CASQAGGGDAEQYF. The V gene is TRBV5-6, the J gene TRBJ2-7; 7 positions agree with TRBD2. The germline V gene has CDR1 SGHDT and CDR2 YYEEEE. V was pared by 7 bases and J by 6 bases, with 13 bases of the junction left unmatched. The CDR3 loop spans 14 amino acids.

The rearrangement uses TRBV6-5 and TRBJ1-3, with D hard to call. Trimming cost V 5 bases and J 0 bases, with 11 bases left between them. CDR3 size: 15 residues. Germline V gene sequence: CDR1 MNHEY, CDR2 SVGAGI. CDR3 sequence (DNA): TGTGCCAGCAGTACCACAGAGATCTCTGGAAACACCATATATTTT. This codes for CASSTTEISGNTIYF.